A selection of T cell receptor beta chains follows, all from one sample in a study of CD8+ T cells in alopecia areata. Sequenced by immunoSEQ multiplex PCR; TCRdb stores in-frame clones only, minus some. The sample has some 170,000 clones, 67% seen once. This sample comprised CD8+ T cells sorted from blood, obtained at week 0. The receptors shown here come from a human donor with alopecia areata. CDR3s include the opening cysteine and the closing phenylalanine or tryptophan. A D gene is named only where the DNA matches it firmly. Only part of the rows carry a size: once, few, many, or a class if the clone is expanded.

abundance	d_gene	v_gene	j_gene	CDR3aa	CDR3nt
NA	NA	TRBV27	TRBJ2-1	CASSRVNEQFF	TGTGCCAGCAGTCGGGTAAATGAGCAGTTCTTC
NA	NA	TRBV10-3	TRBJ2-7	CAISESGSGSSGIEQYF	TGTGCCATCAGTGAGTCAGGGAGCGGCAGTTCGGGTATCGAGCAGTACTTC
NA	TRBD1	TRBV5-6	TRBJ2-1	CASSLGTGANEQFF	TGTGCCAGCAGCTTAGGGACAGGGGCCAATGAGCAGTTCTTC
few	TRBD1	TRBV19	TRBJ1-6	CASRGTGGYSPLHF	TGTGCCAGTAGGGGAACAGGGGGTTATTCACCCCTCCACTTT
NA	NA	TRBV2	TRBJ2-7	CASRIPYNEQYF	TGTGCCAGCAGAATCCCCTACAACGAGCAGTACTTC
NA	NA	TRBV27	TRBJ2-1	CASSTGGDEQFF	TGTGCCAGCAGTACAGGTGGGGATGAGCAGTTCTTC
once	NA	TRBV7-9	TRBJ1-5	CASSLVLRQDNQPQHF	TGTGCCAGCAGCTTAGTGCTGCGGCAGGACAATCAGCCCCAGCATTTT
NA	NA	TRBV6-5	TRBJ1-1	CASSEQGTNTEAFF	TGTGCCAGCAGTGAACAGGGCACGAACACTGAAGCTTTCTTT
NA	TRBD2	TRBV7-9	TRBJ2-5	CASSRSGGALETQYF	TGTGCCAGCAGCCGTAGCGGGGGGGCTTTGGAGACCCAGTACTTC
NA	NA	TRBV6-5	TRBJ1-1	CASRNLNTEAFF	TGTGCCAGCAGGAACCTTAACACTGAAGCTTTCTTT
NA	TRBD1	TRBV5-6	TRBJ2-7	CASSPGQVGYEQYF	TGTGCCAGCAGCCCAGGACAGGTGGGCTACGAGCAGTACTTC
NA	TRBD1	TRBV28	TRBJ1-6	CASSFVGTGDSPLHF	TGTGCCAGCAGTTTCGTTGGGACAGGGGATTCACCCCTCCACTTT
NA	NA	TRBV27	TRBJ1-4	CASSPTYDRLLKLFF	TGTGCCAGCAGTCCGACATACGACAGACTGCTAAAACTGTTTTTT
NA	TRBD2	TRBV5-1	TRBJ2-7	CASSLDALAGGYEQYF	TGCGCCAGCAGCTTGGATGCACTAGCGGGGGGCTACGAGCAGTACTTC
NA	TRBD1	TRBV7-7	TRBJ2-7	CANKMGPQGARGSGEQYF	TGCGCTAACAAGATGGGGCCCCAGGGGGCCAGAGGTTCGGGCGAGCAGTACTTC
NA	NA	TRBV6-6	TRBJ1-1	CASSLGGNTEAFF	TGTGCCAGCTCTCTCGGGGGGAACACTGAAGCTTTCTTT
NA	NA	TRBV27	TRBJ1-6	CASSSQTGSSYNSPLHF	TGTGCCAGCAGTTCCCAGACGGGGAGCTCCTATAATTCACCCCTCCACTTT
NA	NA	TRBV30	TRBJ2-3	CAWSEVGSTDTQYF	TGTGCCTGGAGTGAAGTCGGCAGCACAGATACGCAGTATTTT
NA	NA	TRBV29-1	TRBJ2-2	CSVAQDTNTGELFF	TGCAGCGTTGCCCAGGATACGAACACCGGGGAGCTGTTTTTT
NA	TRBD1	TRBV29-1	TRBJ1-1	CSVKTGESTEAFF	TGCAGCGTTAAGACAGGGGAGTCTACTGAAGCTTTCTTT
NA	NA	TRBV2	TRBJ1-2	CASITGTNYGYTF	TGTGCCAGCATCACAGGAACTAACTATGGCTACACCTTC
NA	NA	TRBV20-1	TRBJ1-1	CSARLNTEAFF	TGCAGTGCTAGATTGAACACTGAAGCTTTCTTT
NA	NA	TRBV27	TRBJ1-6	CASRIGAPGSPLHF	TGTGCCAGCAGGATAGGGGCGCCGGGTTCACCCCTCCACTTT
NA	NA	TRBV7-9	TRBJ1-1	CASSLASENTEAFF	TGTGCCAGCAGCTTAGCGTCAGAGAACACTGAAGCTTTCTTT
NA	TRBD1	TRBV13	TRBJ1-2	CASSLGRGDRPYGYTF	TGTGCCAGCAGCTTAGGCCGGGGGGACAGGCCCTATGGCTACACCTTC
NA	TRBD1	TRBV29-1	TRBJ1-2	CSVEGGQGAYGYTF	TGCAGCGTTGAAGGTGGACAGGGGGCTTATGGCTACACCTTC
NA	NA	TRBV6-1	TRBJ2-4	CASSLKLLAKNIQYF	TGTGCCAGCAGCCTTAAGCTGTTAGCCAAAAACATTCAGTACTTC
few	TRBD1	TRBV7-9	TRBJ1-4	CASSFKSGGDEKLFF	TGTGCCAGCAGCTTTAAGTCAGGGGGCGATGAAAAACTGTTTTTT
NA	NA	TRBV11-2	TRBJ1-2	CASSLTQGAYGYTF	TGTGCCAGCAGCCTTACACAGGGAGCCTATGGCTACACCTTC
NA	TRBD2	TRBV6-6	TRBJ2-5	CASSRTSGGAGETQYF	TGTGCCAGCAGTCGGACTAGCGGGGGGGCCGGCGAGACCCAGTACTTC
once	NA	TRBV5-6	TRBJ1-1	CASSLVVGGPNTEAFF	TGTGCCAGCAGCTTGGTAGTCGGGGGGCCGAACACTGAAGCTTTCTTT
NA	TRBD1	TRBV2	TRBJ2-7	CASRKDRGTAYEQYF	TGTGCCAGCAGAAAGGACAGGGGAACGGCCTACGAGCAGTACTTC
few	TRBD2	TRBV5-1	TRBJ2-3	CASTRGGLPDTQYF	TGCGCCAGCACCCGGGGGGGCCTCCCAGATACGCAGTATTTT
NA	NA	TRBV7-9	TRBJ2-1	CASSLVGTFYNEQFF	TGTGCCAGCAGCTTAGTCGGGACCTTTTACAATGAGCAGTTCTTC
few	NA	TRBV30	TRBJ2-1	CAWSAGVYPAVEQFF	TGTGCCTGGAGTGCGGGGGTGTATCCGGCTGTGGAGCAGTTCTTC
NA	NA	TRBV30	TRBJ2-7	CAWKAQLHEQYF	TGTGCCTGGAAGGCACAGCTCCACGAGCAGTACTTC
few	TRBD2	TRBV13	TRBJ2-7	CASSEQGLAESYEQYF	TGTGCCAGCAGCGAACAGGGACTAGCGGAATCCTACGAGCAGTACTTC
NA	NA	TRBV6-5	TRBJ1-5	CASSLDGSNQPQHF	TGTGCCAGCAGTCTGGACGGCAGTAATCAGCCCCAGCATTTT
NA	NA	TRBV2	TRBJ1-3	CASKGLTIYF	TGTGCCAGCAAAGGGCTCACCATATATTTT
NA	TRBD2	TRBV9	TRBJ2-7	CASSVGAGAEEQYF	TGTGCCAGCAGCGTAGGAGCGGGGGCTGAAGAGCAGTACTTC
NA	NA	TRBV7-2	TRBJ1-6	CASDGGSSFYNSPLHF	TGTGCCAGCGATGGGGGCAGCAGTTTCTATAATTCACCCCTCCACTTT
NA	NA	TRBV5-1	TRBJ1-5	CASRMVKKPQHF	TGCGCCAGCAGGATGGTAAAGAAGCCCCAGCATTTT
NA	TRBD1	TRBV2	TRBJ1-4	CASSHTGGVREKLFF	TGTGCCAGCAGTCACACAGGGGGCGTAAGGGAAAAACTGTTTTTT
NA	NA	TRBV4-1	TRBJ1-1	CASGWGGEAFF	TGCGCCAGCGGATGGGGGGGGGAAGCTTTCTTT
NA	NA	TRBV13	TRBJ1-2	CASSFGTGISSYTF	TGTGCCAGCAGCTTCGGTACAGGGATATCAAGCTACACCTTC
NA	NA	TRBV7-9	TRBJ2-1	CASSLANEQFF	TGTGCCAGCAGCCTAGCTAATGAGCAGTTCTTC
NA	NA	TRBV11-3	TRBJ1-2	CASSLNSESALGYTF	TGTGCCAGCAGCTTGAACAGCGAATCGGCCCTTGGCTACACCTTC
NA	NA	TRBV2	TRBJ2-7	CASSPRGQSYEQYF	TGTGCCAGCAGTCCCCGGGGACAATCCTACGAGCAGTACTTC
NA	NA	TRBV6-5	TRBJ2-3	CASSRGWDTQYF	TGTGCCAGCAGCCGGGGGTGGGATACGCAGTATTTT
NA	NA	TRBV9	TRBJ1-1	CASSVEGKARTEAFF	TGTGCCAGCAGCGTAGAGGGCAAGGCGCGCACTGAAGCTTTCTTT